These 14 T cell receptor beta chains originate from one sample sequenced in a study of T cells expressing NK-cell markers. TCRdb re-analyzed the 5' RACE reads; it lists each CDR3 protein once, without DNA. Its listing shows 300,000 or so distinct CDR3 sequences. Sequencing was carried out using blood T cells: a sorted CD56 or NKG2C T cell subset, CD4+ or CD8+ T cells, or bulk PBMC T cells (not recorded which). These receptors originate from a woman between 18 and 70 years old in good health.

This chain uses TRBV20-1 with TRBJ1-1; the D call from TCRdb, TRBD1, cannot be confirmed without DNA. There are 13 residues in the CDR3. CDR1 is DFQATT and CDR2 is SNEGSKA in the germline V gene (reference sequence). CDR3 in amino acids: CSAPPRVATEAFF.

The chain has TRBV2 and TRBJ1-4; TCRdb names TRBD1, which stays unverified in the absence of DNA. The CDR3 contains 15 residues. Germline V gives CDR1 SNHLY, CDR2 FYNNEI. CDR3 sequence: CASRRERVINEKLFF.

The chain combines TRBV20-1 with TRBJ2-2; TCRdb indicates TRBD2, and absent DNA this call remains unverified. The CDR3 runs to 14 residues. The germline gives CDR1 DFQATT, CDR2 SNEGSKA (reference sequence). CDR3 sequence reads: CSAAGGSDTGELFF.

V gene TRBV29-1 combines with J gene TRBJ2-7; the TRBD2 assignment by TCRdb is unverifiable without DNA. The CDR3 consists of 14 residues. Germline V gives CDR1 SQVTM, CDR2 ANQGSEA. Here the CDR3 reads CSVKKAGPSYEQYF.

The chain has TRBV12-3 or TRBV12-4 and TRBJ1-5; the TRBD1 assignment by TCRdb is unverifiable without DNA. The CDR3 extends over 15 amino acids. CDR3 sequence reads: CASSQDRANNQPQHF.

The CDR3 spells CASSPTGSSAKNIQYF. The V call is TRBV6-1, the J call TRBJ2-4; TCRdb's assignment of TRBD1 cannot be checked, as there is no DNA. The germline V gene has CDR1 MNHNS and CDR2 SASEGT. The CDR3 length is 16 residues.

This chain links TRBV5-1 with TRBJ1-5; TCRdb names TRBD1, which stays unverified in the absence of DNA. The germline gives CDR1 SGHRS, CDR2 YFSETQ. This CDR3 is built from 15 residues. CDR3 amino acids: CASSPSGGLGQPQHF.

V usage is TRBV5-1 and J usage is TRBJ2-3; TCRdb names TRBD2, which stays unverified in the absence of DNA. The CDR3 runs 16 residues. Germline V gene sequence: CDR1 SGHRS, CDR2 YFSETQ. CDR3 sequence: CASSLDQSVSRNTQYF.

V and J are TRBV11-2 and TRBJ2-3; the TRBD2 assignment by TCRdb is unverifiable without DNA. The CDR3 has 19 amino acids. The germline V gene encodes CDR1 SGHAT and CDR2 FQNNGV. This CDR3 reads CASSSGTSGGILSGDTQYF.

V usage is TRBV12-3 or TRBV12-4 and J usage is TRBJ1-5. This CDR3 contains 15 residues. The CDR3 reads CASRGPQHSNQPQHF.

The rearrangement uses TRBV27 and TRBJ2-7; checking the TCRdb D call of TRBD1 is not possible without DNA. The germline V gene has CDR1 MNHEY and CDR2 SMNVEV (reference sequence). The CDR3 extends over 17 amino acids. CDR3 amino acids: CASSLGTGRQGYHEQYF.

V usage is TRBV20-1 and J usage is TRBJ2-7; without DNA, the TCRdb call of TRBD1 cannot be checked. The CDR3 totals 15 residues. The germline CDR1 and CDR2 sequences are DFQATT and SNEGSKA (reference sequence). The CDR3 loop reads CSKAGLGGGPYEQYF.

CDR3 amino acids: CASSDVVRKNQETQYF. The chain links TRBV5-6 to TRBJ2-5. Germline V gives CDR1 SGHDT, CDR2 YYEEEE. This CDR3 has 16 amino acids. The full variable domain, with the rest looked up from reference TRBV5-6 and TRBJ2-5, is DAGVTQSPTHLIKTRGQQVTLRCSPKSGHDTVSWYQQALGQGPQFIFQYYEEEERQRGNFPDRFSGHQFPNYSSELNVNALLLGDSALYLCASSDVVRKNQETQYFGPGTRLLVL.

This clonotype is classed as medium-sized by frequency. The chain couples TRBV29-1 to TRBJ2-4; the TCRdb call, TRBD1, lacks DNA for checking. This CDR3 contains 15 residues. The germline CDR1 and CDR2 sequences are SQVTM and ANQGSEA. CDR3 sequence reads: CSVGSPTGLGNIQYF. The full variable domain, rest sourced from reference TRBV29-1 and TRBJ2-4, is SAVISQKPSRDICQRGTSLTIQCQVDSQVTMMFWYRQQPGQSLTLIATANQGSEATYESGFVIDKFPISRPNLTFSTLTVSNMSPEDSSIYLCSVGSPTGLGNIQYFGAGTRLSVL.